This T cell receptor (beta chain) was profiled in a study of vaccination and CD4 T cells after COVID-19. Sequencing of the DNA from cultured CD4+ T cells was carried out with the Oncomine TCR Beta short-read assay. From CD4+ T cells that had been cultured, genomic DNA was extracted. TCRdb reprocessed the PCR reads with MiXCR, giving one entry per CDR3 protein. The sample lists about 20,000 distinct CDR3 sequences; around 55% were seen once. Study-level points and caveats: Nearly all convalescent vaccine-specific clones, 304 of 307, recognized only SARS-CoV-2 spike.

Treatment meaning: roughly 10-day PBMC culture with coronavirus spike peptide pools or control peptides (ViraFEST assay). ViraFEST stimulated the growth of antigen-specific T cells using peptide pools and subsequently profiled their TCRs by sequencing. Negative selection yielded CD4+ T cells from day-10 cultures. Worth noting for this clonotype: Its target is not known.

The CDR3 has 16 amino acids. Germline V gives CDR1 MDHEN, CDR2 SYDVKM. V was cut by 5 bases and J by 10 bases, with 26 bases left in between. This receptor was obtained from a human donor who had recovered from COVID-19. V is TRBV28 and J is TRBJ1-1; D perhaps matches TRBD1 (6 bases). Sequenced material: CD4+ T cells from blood, cultured in vitro. The CDR3 spells CASSPLPPGGAGRAFF. For the CDR3, the DNA is TGTGCCAGCAGTCCCCTCCCCCCCGGGGGCGCGGGTAGAGCTTTCTTT.